The 20 T cell receptor beta chains given below trace back to one sample, sequenced in a study of T cell repertoires in cytomegalovirus infection. Each CDR3 protein gets one entry after TCRdb re-called the reads with MiXCR. Found here are 400,000 to 550,000 distinct CDR3 sequences, approximately 10% of them singletons; the top ten hold about 10%. The source material was PBMCs. All receptors derive from a human donor in good health (CMV status not recorded). Some clones in this sample may be carry-over from other donors' samples.

This clonotype was seen repeatedly, ten times or more. This rearrangement joins TRBV20-1 to TRBJ1-6; 8 nucleotides agree with TRBD1. The CDR3 loop spans 13 amino acids. J lost 6 bases, V lost 6 bases, and 4 bases had no gene match. Germline CDR1 and CDR2: DFQATT and SNEGSKA (reference sequence). For the CDR3, the DNA is TGCAGTGCCCAGGACAGGGCTAATTCACCCCTCCACTTT. It is translated as CSAQDRANSPLHF.

This clonotype turned up a few times. The J gene is TRBJ1-1, the V gene TRBV20-1, with D maybe TRBD1 (5 bases). Germline V lookup: CDR1 DFQATT, CDR2 SNEGSKA (reference sequence). Trimming shortened V by 6 bases and J by 7 bases, and 15 bases separated the two germline ends. The CDR3 contains 12 residues. CDR3 nucleotide sequence: TGCAGTGCGGGGACCGATAAATTTGAAGCTTTCTTT. Translation: CSAGTDKFEAFF.

The chain has TRBV12-3 or TRBV12-4 and TRBJ1-2; D gene unclear. The CDR3 has 12 amino acids. Between the trimmed V and J ends, which lost 1 base and 8 bases, there was a span of 8 bases. The CDR3 nucleotides read TGTGCCAGCAGTTTAGGAGACGGAGGCTACACCTTC. As protein: CASSLGDGGYTF.

This clonotype has a count of ten or more. V usage is TRBV20-1 and J usage is TRBJ2-2; D not resolved. There are 13 residues in the CDR3. Germline CDR1 is DFQATT and CDR2 is SNEGSKA (reference sequence). Trimming stripped 6 bases from V and 5 bases from J, with 13 bases between. CDR3 loop: CSARRPNTGELFF. CDR3 sequence (DNA): TGCAGTGCCCGTCGTCCAAATACCGGGGAGCTGTTTTTT.

Turning to this clonotype: A much larger clone sits a single nucleotide away, making a read error possible. The CDR3 does not close with the conserved phenylalanine or tryptophan, likely indicating a read error. The chain is built from TRBV6-5 and TRBJ2-3; 13 nucleotides line up with TRBD2. The CDR3 contains 17 residues. V lost 5 bases and J lost 0; bases outside the gene matches: 5. Germline loops: CDR1 MNHEY, CDR2 SVGAGI. The CDR3 spells CASSQGTSGASTDTQYS. The CDR3 coding sequence is TGTGCCAGCAGTCAGGGGACTAGCGGGGCTAGCACAGATACGCAGTATTCT.

This clonotype has only a few counts. The chain joins TRBV29-1 to TRBJ1-2; D gene unclear. The CDR3 is 13 amino acids. The V gene lost 7 bases and the J gene lost 4 bases, with 16 bases spanning the gap. Germline V gene sequence: CDR1 SQVTM, CDR2 ANQGSEA. CDR3 protein: CSASGPRGYGYTF. The CDR3 nucleotides read TGCAGCGCTAGCGGCCCTCGGGGCTATGGCTACACCTTC.

This clonotype appeared a few times. The V and J genes are TRBV9 and TRBJ1-1; a possible D gene is TRBD1 (6 bases). Per the germline V gene, CDR1 is SGDLS and CDR2 is YYNGEE. The CDR3 loop spans 17 amino acids. Trimming shortened V by 0 bases and J by 0 bases, and 15 bases separated the two germline ends. The CDR3 reads CASSVGAGGRMNTEAFF. The DNA for the CDR3 is TGTGCCAGCAGCGTAGGCGCCGGGGGCCGCATGAACACTGAAGCTTTCTTT.

The chain uses TRBV10-3 and TRBJ2-1; D ambiguous. Germline CDR1 and CDR2: ENHRY and SYGVKD. Trimming stripped 2 bases from V and 4 bases from J, with 6 bases between. This CDR3 comprises 13 residues. Written as DNA, the CDR3 is TGTGCCATCAGTGAGCAAACTTACAATGAGCAGTTCTTC. It encodes CAISEQTYNEQFF.

This clonotype was seen ten or more times. The CDR3 nucleotides read TGTGCCAGCAGTTTTAGGGCATGGACAGTCCAAGAGACCCAGTACTTC. Amino acid sequence: CASSFRAWTVQETQYF. V and J are TRBV28 and TRBJ2-5; TRBD1 is a possible D gene (6 bases). In germline, CDR1 is MDHEN, CDR2 SYDVKM. This CDR3 is 16 amino acids long. Between the trimmed V and J ends, which lost 3 bases and 1 base, there was a span of 15 bases. Full variable domain (missing parts from reference TRBV28 and TRBJ2-5): DVKVTQSSRYLVKRTGEKVFLECVQDMDHENMFWYRQDPGLGLRLIYFSYDVKMKEKGDIPEGYSVSREKKERFSLILESASTNQTSMYLCASSFRAWTVQETQYFGPGTRLLVL.

This clonotype was counted many times. The chain employs TRBV7-9 and TRBJ1-2, with D perhaps TRBD1 (6 bases). Trimming stripped 1 base from V and 4 bases from J, with 16 bases between. Germline V gene sequence: CDR1 SEHNR, CDR2 FQNEAQ (reference sequence). The CDR3 spans 16 residues. The chain's CDR3 is CASSLEKLDRFYGYTF. CDR3 nucleotide sequence: TGTGCCAGCAGCTTAGAAAAATTGGACAGATTCTATGGCTACACCTTC.

At least ten counts were recorded for this clonotype. The chain links TRBV24-1 to TRBJ2-1; possibly TRBD1 or TRBD2 for D (5 bases each). The ends were cut back, 2 bases at V and 11 bases at J, with 9 bases in the middle. From germline, CDR1 is KGHDR and CDR2 SFDVKD. The CDR3 sequence is 12 residues long. CDR3 nucleotide sequence: TGTGCCACCAGTGATTACCCGGGACAGCAGTTCTTC. Translating it yields CATSDYPGQQFF.

This clonotype has a count of ten or more. This chain links TRBV4-2 with TRBJ1-2, with a tentative D call TRBD1 (5 bases). V gave up 4 bases and J gave up 3 bases, with 15 bases separating them. The CDR3 loop spans 15 amino acids. The germline V gene has CDR1 LGHNA and CDR2 YNFKEQ. CDR3 amino acids: CASSRDRGQYYGYTF. The CDR3 coding sequence is TGTGCCAGCAGCCGCGACAGAGGGCAGTACTATGGCTACACCTTC.

This clonotype was recorded many times. The chain has TRBV6-1 and TRBJ1-1; no reliable D call. The CDR3 spans 14 residues. Germline assignment: CDR1 MNHNS and CDR2 SASEGT. Trimming removed 2 bases at V and 5 bases at J, with 12 bases between. This chain's CDR3 is CASSERQPWTEAFF. In DNA, the CDR3 is TGTGCCAGCAGTGAACGGCAACCGTGGACTGAAGCTTTCTTT.

This clonotype came up many times. CDR3 bases: TGTGCCAGTGCATCGTTTGGGAATCAGCCCCAGCATTTT. Protein sequence: CASASFGNQPQHF. The chain couples TRBV19 to TRBJ1-5; D not resolved. Germline values: CDR1 LNHDA, CDR2 SQIVND (reference sequence). This CDR3 has 13 residues. V lost 8 bases and J 4 bases, leaving 12 bases between the germline ends.

This clonotype was seen repeatedly, ten times or more. This chain joins TRBV11-1 and TRBJ2-1; maybe TRBD1 (5 bases). CDR1 and CDR2 (germline): SGHAT, FQDESV (reference sequence). Trimming pared 2 bases from V and 4 bases from J, leaving 12 bases between. CDR3 length equals 15 residues. The CDR3 region is CASSLSRQKYNEQFF. CDR3 nucleotides: TGTGCCAGCAGCTTAAGCCGACAGAAATACAATGAGCAGTTCTTC.

The rearrangement links TRBV6-8 to TRBJ1-5; 8 bases agree with TRBD1. CDR1 MNHGY and CDR2 SAAAGT come from the germline V gene. Unmatched junction bases numbered 8, after V lost 4 bases and J lost 6 bases. CDR3 size: 15 residues. CDR3 region: CASSWDRKGGQPQHF. The DNA of the CDR3 is TGTGCCAGCAGTTGGGACAGGAAAGGAGGTCAGCCCCAGCATTTT.

This clonotype was seen many times. The chain employs TRBV7-9 and TRBJ2-1; TRBD2 is a possible D gene (6 bases). The V and J ends lost 11 bases and 1 base respectively, with 15 bases between them. This CDR3 is 14 amino acids long. Germline loops: CDR1 SEHNR, CDR2 FQNEAQ (reference sequence). CDR3 loop: CAAPGTESYNEQFF. Here the CDR3 DNA reads TGTGCCGCCCCCGGGACTGAATCCTACAATGAGCAGTTCTTC.

The gene calls are TRBV2 and TRBJ1-2; D may be TRBD1 (6 bases). Germline CDR1 SNHLY, CDR2 FYNNEI. V was cut by 5 bases and J by 3 bases, with 19 bases left in between. There are 16 residues in the CDR3. The CDR3 DNA is TGTGCCAGCAGTTCCCTTATATCGGGGGCGGACTATGGCTACACCTTC. Residues: CASSSLISGADYGYTF.

This clonotype occurred many times. CDR3 loop: CASGNARTGDYGYTF. The CDR3 nucleotides read TGTGCCAGCGGGAATGCCCGGACAGGGGATTATGGCTACACCTTC. This chain connects TRBV28 to TRBJ1-2, with 9 bases fitting TRBD1. Germline CDR1 and CDR2: MDHEN and SYDVKM. Trimming at V came to 8 bases and at J to 5 bases, leaving 12 bases not matched to a gene. The CDR3 has 15 amino acids.

This clonotype was detected many times. In nucleotides, the CDR3 is TGTGCCAGCCGGGACTCTAACAATGAGCAGTTCTTC. Encoded protein: CASRDSNNEQFF. The rearrangement links TRBV7-9 to TRBJ2-1; tentative D call: TRBD2 (6 bases). V shed 8 bases and J shed 5 bases, with 10 bases lying between them. The length of the CDR3 is 12 residues. Germline values: CDR1 SEHNR, CDR2 FQNEAQ (reference sequence).